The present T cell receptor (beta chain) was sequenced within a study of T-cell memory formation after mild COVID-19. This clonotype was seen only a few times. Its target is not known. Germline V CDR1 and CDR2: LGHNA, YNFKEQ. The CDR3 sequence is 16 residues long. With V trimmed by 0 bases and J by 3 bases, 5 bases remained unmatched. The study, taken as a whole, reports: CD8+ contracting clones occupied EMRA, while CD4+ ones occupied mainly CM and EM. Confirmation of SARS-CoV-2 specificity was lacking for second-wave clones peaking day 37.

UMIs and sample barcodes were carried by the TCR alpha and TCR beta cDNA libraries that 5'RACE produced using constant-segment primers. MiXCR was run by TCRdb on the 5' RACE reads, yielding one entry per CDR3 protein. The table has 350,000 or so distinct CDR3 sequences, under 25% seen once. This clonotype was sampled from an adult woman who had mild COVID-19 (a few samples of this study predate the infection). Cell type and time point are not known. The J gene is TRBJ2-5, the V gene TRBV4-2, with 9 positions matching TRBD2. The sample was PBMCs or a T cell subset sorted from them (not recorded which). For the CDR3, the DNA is TGTGCCAGCAGCCAAGATGTAGCGGGAGTCGAAGAGACCCAGTACTTC. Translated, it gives CASSQDVAGVEETQYF.